This T cell receptor beta chain stems from a study of shared clonotypes between healthy human individuals. The wider study: Per-donor plates numbered three CD4 naive, three CD4 memory, two CD8 naive and one CD8 memory. Overall study findings and caveats: As a rule, naive subsets had a larger estimated richness than memory subsets.

The CDR3 runs 15 residues. Trimming pared 1 base from V and 4 bases from J, leaving 14 bases between. Germline V gives CDR1 KGHSH, CDR2 LQKENI. The study separated CD4+ cells into CD45RA+ naive and CD45RA-negative memory subsets. The table lists this clone with a count of one. Its specificity is unknown. Clones were read by immunoSEQ multiplex PCR, and TCRdb kept only the in-frame ones, dropping some. The table has hundreds of thousands of clones, about 96% seen once. The chain is built from TRBV18 and TRBJ2-7, with D possibly TRBD2 on 6 matching bases. The sequence was obtained from a woman aged 25 to 39 in good health. Material: naive CD4+ T cells sorted from blood. Sample subset: CD45RA+ positively selected. Here the CDR3 DNA reads TGTGCCAGCTCACCACTAACGGGAGAATATTACGAGCAGTACTTC. Translating it yields CASSPLTGEYYEQYF.